The sequence of this TCR beta chain was determined in a study of shared clonotypes between healthy human individuals. Study outcomes and limitations: Sampling involved blood alone; tissue repertoires likely differ.

This clone was observed once. Its antigen is not identified. Measured with immunoSEQ multiplex PCR; TCRdb has only the in-frame clones, and not every one. The sample lists over a million clones, 70% to 80% seen once, with roughly 0.61% in the top ten. The CDR3 totals 13 residues. With 6 bases removed from V and 2 bases from J, the gap between germline ends came to 11 bases. Per germline, CDR1 MDHEN and CDR2 SYDVKM. Every donor, a Caucasian adult, lived in Nashville, Tennessee. V usage is TRBV28 and J usage is TRBJ2-7, with no clear D. Specimen: memory CD4+ T cells from PBMCs. Subset indicated: CD45RA-negative fraction. The receptor comes from a man aged 18 to 30 in good health. Some clones in this sample may be carry-over from other donors' samples. The CDR3: CASRSAGAYEQYF. CDR3 coding DNA: TGTGCCAGCAGGTCGGCAGGAGCCTACGAGCAGTACTTC.